One sample yielded the 28 T cell receptor beta chains listed below, sequenced in a study of blood T cell repertoires in COVID-19. This table comes from immunoSEQ multiplex PCR, and its TCRdb copy is limited to in-frame clones, with some not included. This sample carries roughly 210,000 clones, around four fifths of them seen once, and the ten largest clones take about 10%. Source material: peripheral blood. All receptors derive from a woman over 75 with COVID-19, enrolled during active disease.

The chain links TRBV3-1 (or the pseudogene TRBV3-2) to TRBJ2-5, with 13 bases aligning to TRBD2. J gave up 5 bases and V 4 bases, and 10 bases lay outside the gene matches. CDR3 size: 17 residues. Germline loops: CDR1 LGHDT, CDR2 YNNKEL (reference sequence). The CDR3 loop reads CASSPTSGGAGTETQYF. CDR3 DNA sequence: TGTGCCAGCAGCCCAACTAGCGGGGGGGCCGGTACGGAGACCCAGTACTTC.

The chain employs TRBV5-1 and TRBJ2-1; D is perhaps TRBD1 (6 bases). Germline CDR1 reads SGHRS; CDR2 reads YFSETQ. The length of the CDR3 is 13 residues. The ends were cut back, 7 bases at V and 7 bases at J, with 15 bases in the middle. In DNA, the CDR3 is TGCGCCAGCGGCCGCAAGGGGGAAAATGAGCAGTTCTTC. Amino acid sequence: CASGRKGENEQFF.

This clone was counted only a few times. This chain links TRBV7-6 with TRBJ1-1; 12 positions match TRBD1. The CDR3 loop spans 18 amino acids. The germline gives CDR1 SGHVS, CDR2 FNYEAQ. Trimming cost V 5 bases and J 2 bases; bases outside gene matches: 12. The chain's CDR3 is CASSLVIPGQGANTEAFF. In DNA form, the CDR3 reads TGTGCCAGCAGCCTAGTGATACCGGGACAGGGGGCCAACACTGAAGCTTTCTTT. Based on the CDR3 plus reference TRBV7-6 and TRBJ1-1, the full variable domain is GAGVSQSPRYKVTKRGQDVALRCDPISGHVSLYWYRQALGQGPEFLTYFNYEAQQDKSGLPNDRFSAERPEGSISTLTIQRTEQRDSAMYRCASSLVIPGQGANTEAFFGQGTRLTVV.

This clone was found once. The chain has TRBV5-1 and TRBJ1-6; D not certain. V was trimmed by 5 bases and J by 12 bases, leaving 9 bases between them. The germline gives CDR1 SGHRS, CDR2 YFSETQ. This CDR3 has 11 amino acids. The CDR3 region has the DNA TGCGCCAGCAGGAACCGGGGACCCCTCCACTTT. This translates into CASRNRGPLHF.

The chain has TRBV20-1 and TRBJ1-4; D ambiguous. Germline CDR1 and CDR2: DFQATT and SNEGSKA (reference sequence). The CDR3 is made up of 11 amino acids. Trimming cost V 4 bases and J 7 bases, with 7 bases left between them. In nucleotides, the CDR3 is TGCAGTGCTACCTCTCCTGAAAAACTGTTTTTT. This encodes CSATSPEKLFF.

This sequence joins TRBV6-6 and TRBJ2-3; 8 bases map to TRBD2. The CDR3 is made up of 14 amino acids. V trimming: 6 bases; J trimming: 1 base; junction bases outside the gene matches: 3. CDR1 and CDR2 (germline): MNHNY, SVGAGI (reference sequence). The CDR3 here is CASSSGGGTDTQYF. The CDR3 DNA reads as TGTGCCAGCAGCTCGGGGGGGGGCACAGATACGCAGTATTTT.

The chain is built from TRBV24-1 and TRBJ2-7, with unresolved D. This CDR3 region has 14 residues. V was trimmed by 7 bases and J by 0 bases, leaving 12 bases between them. In germline, CDR1 is KGHDR, CDR2 SFDVKD. In nucleotides, the CDR3 is TGTGCCACCAGAGTCCCGATTAGCTCCTACGAGCAGTACGTC. It codes for CATRVPISSYEQYV.

The V gene is TRBV5-4, the J gene TRBJ1-6, with 7 bases that match TRBD1. J gave up 8 bases and V 0 bases, and 2 bases lay outside the gene matches. This CDR3 contains 14 residues. CDR1 and CDR2 (germline): SGHNT, YYREEE (reference sequence). The CDR3 nucleotides read TGTGCCAGCAGCTTGGAACAGGGGTATTCACCCCTCCACTTT. Protein sequence: CASSLEQGYSPLHF.

This clone was counted a few times. V usage is TRBV5-1 and J usage is TRBJ1-6, with D possibly being TRBD1 (6 bases). This CDR3 comprises 13 residues. The germline CDR1 and CDR2 sequences are SGHRS and YFSETQ. The V gene lost 7 bases and the J gene lost 3 bases, with 8 bases spanning the gap. The CDR3 DNA follows: TGCGCCAGCCGGACAGACTATAATTCACCCCTCCACTTT. Amino acids: CASRTDYNSPLHF.

This rearrangement joins TRBV6-2 or TRBV6-3 to TRBJ2-3; 8 nucleotides align to TRBD1. The V and J ends lost 6 bases and 6 bases, in that order; junction bases with no gene match: 8. The CDR3 consists of 14 residues. In germline, CDR1 is MNHEY, CDR2 SVGEGT. DNA for the CDR3: TGTGCCAGCAGCCCGGACAGGGTCTCGGATACGCAGTATTTT. Its protein is CASSPDRVSDTQYF.

J is TRBJ1-2 and V is TRBV24-1, with a tentative D call TRBD1 (6 bases). V lost 1 base, J lost 4 bases, and 15 bases lay in between. The CDR3 spans 16 residues. The germline V gene encodes CDR1 KGHDR and CDR2 SFDVKD. The CDR3, as DNA: TGTGCCACCAGTGATTTCAGGGGACCATTGTTCTATGGCTACACCTTC. This translates into CATSDFRGPLFYGYTF.

The rearrangement links TRBV9 to TRBJ2-7; possibly TRBD1 for D (6 bases). Germline CDR1 reads SGDLS; CDR2 reads YYNGEE. The germline V and J ends were trimmed by 0 bases and 2 bases, with 6 bases remaining between them. This CDR3 contains 13 residues. CDR3 sequence: CASSVAGAYEQYF. CDR3 coding DNA: TGTGCCAGCAGCGTAGCAGGGGCCTACGAGCAGTACTTC.

The chain couples TRBV4-3 to TRBJ1-2; no reliable D call. V shed 0 bases and J shed 6 bases, with 20 bases lying between them. There are 17 residues in the CDR3. Germline V gene lookup returns CDR1 LGHNA and CDR2 YSLEER. CDR3 DNA: TGCGCCAGCAGCCAAGATAGAGGGTATCCCAGAACGGATGGCTACACCTTC. Translation: CASSQDRGYPRTDGYTF.

The V and J genes are TRBV27 and TRBJ2-7, with TRBD2 matching over 11 bases. The CDR3 is made up of 14 amino acids. After removal of 5 bases from V and 6 bases from J, the junction contained 6 bases not matched to a gene. Germline CDR1 is MNHEY and CDR2 is SMNVEV (reference sequence). Here the CDR3 reads CASSPLAGAGEQYF. The CDR3 nucleotides read TGTGCCAGCAGTCCACTAGCGGGGGCGGGCGAGCAGTACTTC.

V usage is TRBV7-6 and J usage is TRBJ2-2; 7 bases fit TRBD1. V was clipped by 1 base and J by 1 base; unmatched bases: 6. CDR1 SGHVS and CDR2 FNYEAQ come from the germline V gene. This CDR3 comprises 17 residues. CDR3 sequence (DNA): TGTGCCAGCAGCTTAGGGTCGGGACAGATGAACACCGGGGAGCTGTTTTTT. Protein product: CASSLGSGQMNTGELFF.

This clone was seen only once. The chain recombines TRBV27 with TRBJ2-2, with TRBD2 matching over 7 bases. CDR1 is MNHEY, CDR2 SMNVEV, per germline (reference sequence). J was trimmed by 1 base and V by 5 bases; bases with no gene match: 4. This CDR3 comprises 15 residues. The CDR3 sequence is CASSPGLKNTGELFF. DNA for the CDR3: TGTGCCAGCAGTCCGGGACTAAAGAACACCGGGGAGCTGTTTTTT.

The rearrangement links TRBV7-8 to TRBJ2-7, with D maybe TRBD1 (6 bases). V was clipped by 1 base and J by 2 bases, with 9 bases between them. The CDR3 runs to 14 residues. Germline CDR1 reads SGHVS; CDR2 reads FQNEAQ. CDR3: CASSLGGTTYEQYV. CDR3 in DNA: TGTGCCAGCAGCTTAGGTGGGACAACCTACGAGCAGTACGTC.

The count of this clone is one. V gene TRBV2 combines with J gene TRBJ2-1; D is uncertain. Germline loops: CDR1 SNHLY, CDR2 FYNNEI. There are 11 residues in the CDR3. The V and J ends lost 5 bases and 8 bases respectively, with 7 bases between them. The CDR3 protein is CASSTYDEQFF. DNA for the CDR3: TGTGCCAGCAGTACCTATGATGAGCAGTTCTTC.

This chain connects TRBV5-4 to TRBJ2-3; 10 nucleotides line up with TRBD2. Germline V gives CDR1 SGHNT, CDR2 YYREEE (reference sequence). Germline trimming cut 4 bases from V and 1 base from J; bases unmatched to any gene: 15. The CDR3 length is 19 residues. The CDR3 loop reads CASSPPEGILAGGTDTQYF. As DNA, the CDR3 is TGTGCCAGCAGCCCGCCGGAGGGCATTCTAGCGGGGGGCACAGATACGCAGTATTTT.

The chain couples TRBV9 to TRBJ2-5; 11 bases fit TRBD2. Germline-derived CDR1 and CDR2 are SGDLS and YYNGEE. This CDR3 region has 16 residues. The ends lost 0 bases at V and 2 bases at J; junction bases unmatched: 3. CDR3 nucleotide sequence: TGTGCCAGCAGCGTAGGTTCTAGCGGGGGGCAAGAGACCCAGTACTTC. It yields the protein CASSVGSSGGQETQYF.

This chain connects TRBV28 to TRBJ1-5, with unresolved D. V was clipped by 5 bases and J by 7 bases, with 18 bases between them. The CDR3 spans 15 residues. Germline assignment: CDR1 MDHEN and CDR2 SYDVKM. This chain's CDR3 is CASSHSRVIGQPQHF. The CDR3 region has the DNA TGTGCCAGCAGTCATTCCCGGGTTATAGGCCAGCCCCAGCATTTT.

J is TRBJ2-1 and V is TRBV11-3; possible D gene TRBD2, 5 bases. This CDR3 has 13 residues. Germline V gene data show CDR1 as SGHNT and CDR2 as YENEEA. The V gene lost 5 bases and the J gene lost 8 bases, with 13 bases spanning the gap. The CDR3 spells CASSPDLDYEQFF. The CDR3 bases are TGTGCCAGCAGCCCGGACTTGGATTATGAGCAGTTCTTC.

The CDR3 DNA sequence: TGTGCCAGCAGCCAAGATGGGGCTAGCGTTAGTGAGCAGTTCTTC. It yields the protein CASSQDGASVSEQFF. V and J are TRBV4-2 and TRBJ2-1; tentative D call: TRBD2 (6 bases). The length of the CDR3 is 15 residues. Germline V CDR1 and CDR2: LGHNA, YNFKEQ. V was trimmed by 0 bases and J by 9 bases, leaving 15 bases between them.

The rearrangement uses TRBV2 and TRBJ2-5, with TRBD2 matching 7 bases. V gave up 4 bases and J gave up 3 bases; unmatched junction bases: 5. From germline, CDR1 is SNHLY and CDR2 FYNNEI. This CDR3 has 14 amino acids. The CDR3, as DNA: TGTGCCAGCAGTGTCGGAGCGGGGAAAGAGACCCAGTACTTC. Its translation: CASSVGAGKETQYF.

The chain joins TRBV6-5 to TRBJ2-3, with D possibly TRBD2 on 6 matching bases. Deletions cut 7 bases from V and 0 bases from J, with 14 bases between. CDR1 is MNHEY and CDR2 is SVGAGI in the germline V gene. This CDR3 region has 15 residues. Written as DNA, the CDR3 is TGTGCCAGCAAGGAGGGCCCCTCGAGCACAGATACGCAGTATTTT. Amino acid sequence: CASKEGPSSTDTQYF.

The chain combines TRBV5-1 with TRBJ2-3; the D gene is possibly TRBD1 (6 bases). The germline gives CDR1 SGHRS, CDR2 YFSETQ. This CDR3 spans 14 amino acids. Trimming removed 1 base at V and 5 bases at J, with 11 bases between. The chain's CDR3 is CASSLQGSGDTQYF. The CDR3 nucleotides are TGCGCCAGCAGCTTGCAGGGGTCGGGAGATACGCAGTATTTT.

This clone is a singleton in its sample. The chain uses TRBV13 and TRBJ2-7; a weak D match, TRBD1 (5 bases). V lost 0 bases to trimming and J lost 4 bases, with 13 bases between them. The germline CDR1 and CDR2 sequences are PRHDT and FYEKMQ (reference sequence). This CDR3 region has 15 residues. The CDR3 DNA is TGTGCCAGCAGCTTAGGCCCCTCATCAGGGTACGAGCAGTACGTC. This sequence encodes CASSLGPSSGYEQYV.

The rearrangement joins TRBV19 to TRBJ1-1; 9 positions match TRBD1. Germline V gene sequence: CDR1 LNHDA, CDR2 SQIVND (reference sequence). The ends lost 6 bases at V and 3 bases at J; junction bases unmatched: 5. The CDR3 is 14 amino acids. The CDR3 DNA sequence: TGTGCCAGTAGCCAGGGACAGGGATACACTGAAGCTTTCTTT. It translates to CASSQGQGYTEAFF.